Listed here are 18 T cell receptor beta chains from one sample, sequenced in a study of sequential checkpoint blockade in melanoma. Indicated treatment: randomized to nivolumab then ipilimumab (arm A) or the reverse (arm B). The protocol was immunoSEQ multiplex PCR, while the TCRdb copy is restricted to in-frame clones and leaves out a portion. This sample has roughly 13,000 clones, with 52% found just once. The sample was CD8+ T cells sorted from blood (inferred from file names), taken from a patient given nivolumab and ipilimumab in sequence. The receptors come from a human donor with melanoma.

The rearrangement links TRBV7-9 to TRBJ2-5; TRBD2 aligns across 12 bases. The J segment lost 1 base and the V segment lost 3 bases, leaving 3 bases of the junction unmatched. The CDR3 spans 16 residues. Germline CDR1 reads SEHNR; CDR2 reads FQNEAQ (reference sequence). The DNA of the CDR3 is TGTGCCAGCAGCTTGACTAGCGGGAGATCCCAAGAGACCCAGTACTTC. Protein sequence: CASSLTSGRSQETQYF.

The chain employs TRBV5-1 and TRBJ2-7; 11 bases fit TRBD2. The CDR3 consists of 14 residues. The junction had 4 bases not matched to a gene; V was cut back by 4 bases and J by 4 bases. Germline V lookup: CDR1 SGHRS, CDR2 YFSETQ. In DNA, the CDR3 is TGCGCCAGCAGCCCAACTAGCGGGGGATACGAGCAGTACTTC. This gives the protein CASSPTSGGYEQYF.

In this sample, this clone is medium-sized. The gene calls are TRBV10-3 and TRBJ2-3, with 9 nucleotides matching TRBD2. The CDR3 is made up of 15 amino acids. Germline trimming cut 0 bases from V and 6 bases from J; bases unmatched to any gene: 4. Per germline, CDR1 ENHRY and CDR2 SYGVKD. The CDR3 DNA follows: TGTGCCATCAGTGAGTCCAGCGGGAGGCTGGATACGCAGTATTTT. Translated, it gives CAISESSGRLDTQYF.

The V gene is TRBV28, the J gene TRBJ1-2; 8 nucleotides match TRBD1. The CDR3 has 17 residues. The germline V gene encodes CDR1 MDHEN and CDR2 SYDVKM. The V and J ends lost 7 bases and 4 bases, in that order; junction bases with no gene match: 17. The CDR3 here is CASTLIQGALKGYGYTF. CDR3 nucleotide sequence: TGTGCCAGCACCCTAATCCAGGGGGCGCTGAAGGGCTATGGCTACACCTTC.

The chain employs TRBV5-1 and TRBJ1-3; 9 bases match TRBD1. Germline CDR1 and CDR2: SGHRS and YFSETQ. CDR3 size: 15 residues. With V trimmed by 0 bases and J by 3 bases, 1 base remained unmatched. The DNA for the CDR3 is TGCGCCAGCAGCTTGGACAGGGGGCTTGGAAACACCATATATTTT. Protein product: CASSLDRGLGNTIYF.

The chain joins TRBV27 to TRBJ2-5, with TRBD2 matching 8 bases. Looked up from germline, CDR1 is MNHEY and CDR2 is SMNVEV (reference sequence). CDR3 size: 15 residues. After removal of 3 bases from V and 4 bases from J, the junction contained 7 bases not matched to a gene. The CDR3 region is CASSFLSGVGETQYF. The CDR3 DNA sequence: TGTGCCAGCAGTTTCCTTAGCGGGGTTGGAGAGACCCAGTACTTC.

This clone turned up a few times. The rearrangement links TRBV7-8 to TRBJ2-3; D perhaps matches TRBD2 (6 bases). The germline V gene has CDR1 SGHVS and CDR2 FQNEAQ. The V gene lost 1 base and the J gene lost 2 bases, with 10 bases spanning the gap. This CDR3 has 15 amino acids. CDR3 nucleotides: TGTGCCAGCAGCTTAGGGGCGGGACTCACAGATACGCAGTATTTT. This gives the protein CASSLGAGLTDTQYF.

This chain joins TRBV9 and TRBJ1-1, with D uncertain. The CDR3 spans 18 residues. V lost 0 bases to trimming and J lost 3 bases, with 21 bases between them. CDR1 and CDR2 from the germline V gene are SGDLS and YYNGEE. CDR3 amino acids: CASSVGELRPGRDTEAFF. CDR3 bases: TGTGCCAGCAGCGTAGGGGAGCTTCGTCCGGGTAGGGACACTGAAGCTTTCTTT.

This clone was counted a few times. The chain uses TRBV7-6 and TRBJ2-1, with 9 bases aligning to TRBD1. Looked up from germline, CDR1 is SGHVS and CDR2 is FNYEAQ. The CDR3 spans 15 residues. Losses at the gene ends were 4 bases for V and 1 base for J; bases not matched to a gene: 2. In DNA form, the CDR3 reads TGTGCCAGCAGCTCCGGGACAGGGTCCTACAATGAGCAGTTCTTC. This encodes CASSSGTGSYNEQFF.

This clone is judged medium-sized. J is TRBJ1-1 and V is TRBV28; D is unclear. The germline V gene has CDR1 MDHEN and CDR2 SYDVKM. CDR3 length: 14 residues. Trimming pared 2 bases from V and 2 bases from J, leaving 9 bases between. The CDR3 sequence: CASSLGFSNTEAFF. CDR3 DNA sequence: TGTGCCAGCAGTTTAGGCTTTTCCAACACTGAAGCTTTCTTT.

The rearrangement links TRBV27 to TRBJ2-1; 10 bases map to TRBD2. Germline V gene data show CDR1 as MNHEY and CDR2 as SMNVEV (reference sequence). V shed 3 bases and J 10 bases; nucleotides not matched to a gene: 9. CDR3 length: 15 residues. CDR3 protein: CASSFLSGGAGEQFF. In DNA form, the CDR3 reads TGTGCCAGCAGTTTCTTAAGCGGGGGGGCGGGCGAGCAGTTCTTC.

V and J are TRBV30 and TRBJ2-7; possible D gene TRBD2, 5 bases. The V end was cut by 4 bases, the J end by 0 bases, with 10 bases between. The V gene's germline CDR1 is GTSNPN and CDR2 SVGIG (reference sequence). This CDR3 is 13 amino acids long. CDR3 sequence (DNA): TGTGCCTGGAATGAGGGAAGCTCCTACGAGCAGTACTTC. It specifies CAWNEGSSYEQYF.

The V call is TRBV4-2, the J call TRBJ1-2; D unclear. Germline values: CDR1 LGHNA, CDR2 YNFKEQ. Trimming shortened V by 5 bases and J by 3 bases, and 16 bases separated the two germline ends. The CDR3 runs 15 residues. The CDR3 protein is CASSELPPRDYGYTF. CDR3 DNA: TGTGCCAGCAGCGAACTACCCCCGCGGGACTATGGCTACACCTTC.

This clone showed up just once. CDR3: CASSSMGATGQYEKLFF. The CDR3 DNA reads TGTGCCAGCAGTTCCATGGGGGCGACAGGGCAGTATGAAAAACTGTTTTTT. The chain recombines TRBV28 with TRBJ1-4; 7 positions match TRBD1. The CDR3 is made up of 17 amino acids. Trimming cost V 4 bases and J 6 bases; bases outside gene matches: 14. Germline CDR1 is MDHEN and CDR2 is SYDVKM.

The chain combines TRBV5-4 with TRBJ1-1, with no clear D. Trimming shortened V by 3 bases and J by 5 bases, and 14 bases separated the two germline ends. Germline V gives CDR1 SGHNT, CDR2 YYREEE (reference sequence). The CDR3 runs to 14 residues. CDR3: CASSYHGVRTEAFF. The CDR3 region has the DNA TGTGCCAGCAGCTACCATGGAGTAAGGACTGAAGCTTTCTTT. Based on the CDR3 plus reference TRBV5-4 and TRBJ1-1, the full variable domain is ETGVTQSPTHLIKTRGQQVTLRCSSQSGHNTVSWYQQALGQGPQFIFQYYREEENGRGNFPPRFSGLQFPNYSSELNVNALELDDSALYLCASSYHGVRTEAFFGQGTRLTVV.

This clone was seen only a few times. It is unclear where the CDR3 begins or ends on the DNA, so no DNA is shown, and the CDR3 is as TCRdb lists it. The genes are TRBV28 and TRBJ1-2; the D segment call TRBD1 is taken from the table without a DNA check. CDR1 MDHEN and CDR2 SYDVKM come from the germline V gene. Termini included, the CDR3 measures 15 amino acids. The CDR3 reads CASSTSTGGNYGYTF.

Note on this clone: This same CDR3 is encoded by further DNA sequences in the sample. V usage is TRBV30 and J usage is TRBJ1-2; D possibly corresponds to TRBD1 (5 bases). There are 13 residues in the CDR3. V dropped 8 bases and J dropped 3 bases, with 16 bases sitting between them. From germline, CDR1 is GTSNPN and CDR2 SVGIG (reference sequence). The CDR3 sequence: CAGDHAGHYGYTF. The CDR3 nucleotides are TGTGCCGGGGACCACGCGGGGCACTATGGCTACACCTTC.

The chain uses TRBV28 and TRBJ1-4, with TRBD1 matching 8 bases. V shed 3 bases and J 10 bases; nucleotides not matched to a gene: 7. Germline-derived CDR1 and CDR2 are MDHEN and SYDVKM. The CDR3 has 14 residues. The chain's CDR3 is CASSFIQGALKLFF. The CDR3 DNA sequence: TGTGCCAGCAGTTTTATCCAGGGGGCTTTAAAACTGTTTTTT.